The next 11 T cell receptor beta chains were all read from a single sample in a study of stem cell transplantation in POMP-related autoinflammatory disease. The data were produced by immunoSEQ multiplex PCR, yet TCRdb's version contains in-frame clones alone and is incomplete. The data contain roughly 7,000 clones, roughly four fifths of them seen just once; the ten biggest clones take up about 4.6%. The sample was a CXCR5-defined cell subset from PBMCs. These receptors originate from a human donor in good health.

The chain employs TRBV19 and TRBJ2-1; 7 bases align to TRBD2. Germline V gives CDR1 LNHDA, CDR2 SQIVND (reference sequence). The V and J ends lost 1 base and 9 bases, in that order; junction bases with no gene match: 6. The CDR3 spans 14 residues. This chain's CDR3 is CASSIVPGRGEQFF. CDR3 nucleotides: TGTGCCAGTAGTATAGTTCCAGGGAGGGGTGAGCAGTTCTTC.

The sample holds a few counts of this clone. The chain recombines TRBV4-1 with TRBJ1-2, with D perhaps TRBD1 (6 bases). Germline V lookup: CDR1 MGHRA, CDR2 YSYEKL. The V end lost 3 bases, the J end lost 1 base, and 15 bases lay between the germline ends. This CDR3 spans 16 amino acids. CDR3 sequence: CASSHRAGTLNYGYTF. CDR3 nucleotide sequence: TGCGCCAGCAGCCATAGGGCCGGGACACTTAACTATGGCTACACCTTC.

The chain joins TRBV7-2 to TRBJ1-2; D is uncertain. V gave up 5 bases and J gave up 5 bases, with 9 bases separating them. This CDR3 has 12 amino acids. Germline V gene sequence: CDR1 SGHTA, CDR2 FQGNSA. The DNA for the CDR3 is TGTGCCAGCAGCCCCTACGCTTATGGCTACACCTTC. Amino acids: CASSPYAYGYTF.

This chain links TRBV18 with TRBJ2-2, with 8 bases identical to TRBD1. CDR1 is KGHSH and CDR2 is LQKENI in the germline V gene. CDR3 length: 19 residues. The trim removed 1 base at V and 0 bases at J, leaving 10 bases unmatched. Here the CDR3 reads CASSPLQGALPTNTGELFF. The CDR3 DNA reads TGTGCCAGCTCACCACTTCAGGGGGCCCTCCCTACGAACACCGGGGAGCTGTTTTTT. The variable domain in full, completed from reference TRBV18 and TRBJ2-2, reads NAGVMQNPRHLVRRRGQEARLRCSPMKGHSHVYWYRQLPEEGLKFMVYLQKENIIDESGMPKERFSAEFPKEGPSILRIQQVVRGDSAAYFCASSPLQGALPTNTGELFFGEGSRLTVL.

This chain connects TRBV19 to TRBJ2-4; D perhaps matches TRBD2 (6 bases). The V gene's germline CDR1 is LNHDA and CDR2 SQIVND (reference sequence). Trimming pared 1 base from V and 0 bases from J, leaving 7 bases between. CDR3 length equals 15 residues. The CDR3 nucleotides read TGTGCCAGTAGTATAGGGGGGGTAGCCAAAAACATTCAGTACTTC. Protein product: CASSIGGVAKNIQYF.

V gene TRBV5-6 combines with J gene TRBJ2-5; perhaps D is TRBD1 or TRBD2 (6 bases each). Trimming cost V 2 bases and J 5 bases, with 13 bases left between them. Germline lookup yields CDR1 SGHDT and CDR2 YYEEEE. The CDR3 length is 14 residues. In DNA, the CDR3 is TGTGCCAGCAGCTTCGATGGGGGGCGGGAGACCCAGTACTTC. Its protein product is CASSFDGGRETQYF.

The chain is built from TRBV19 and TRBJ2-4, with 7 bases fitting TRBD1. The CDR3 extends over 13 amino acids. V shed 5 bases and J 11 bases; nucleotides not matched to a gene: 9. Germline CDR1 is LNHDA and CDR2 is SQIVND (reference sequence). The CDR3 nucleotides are TGTGCCAGTAGTGCGGACAGGCTAGGGGTTCAGTACTTC. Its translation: CASSADRLGVQYF.

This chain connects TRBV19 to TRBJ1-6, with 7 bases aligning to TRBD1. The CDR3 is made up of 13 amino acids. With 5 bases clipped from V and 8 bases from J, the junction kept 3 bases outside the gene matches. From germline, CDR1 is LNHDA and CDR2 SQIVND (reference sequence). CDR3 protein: CASSRTGDSPLHF. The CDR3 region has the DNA TGTGCCAGTAGTCGTACAGGGGATTCACCCCTCCACTTT.

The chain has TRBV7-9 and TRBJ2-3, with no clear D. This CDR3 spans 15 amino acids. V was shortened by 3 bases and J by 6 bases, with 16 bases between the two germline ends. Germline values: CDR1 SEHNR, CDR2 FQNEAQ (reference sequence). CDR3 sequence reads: CASSFALGKADTQYF. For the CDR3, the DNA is TGTGCCAGCAGCTTCGCATTAGGGAAGGCGGATACGCAGTATTTT.

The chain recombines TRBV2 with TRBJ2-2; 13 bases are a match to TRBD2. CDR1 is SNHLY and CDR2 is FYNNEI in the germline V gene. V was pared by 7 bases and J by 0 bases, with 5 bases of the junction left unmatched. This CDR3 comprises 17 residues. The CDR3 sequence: CASTRLAGGSNTGELFF. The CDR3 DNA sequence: TGTGCCAGCACCAGACTAGCGGGGGGATCGAACACCGGGGAGCTGTTTTTT.

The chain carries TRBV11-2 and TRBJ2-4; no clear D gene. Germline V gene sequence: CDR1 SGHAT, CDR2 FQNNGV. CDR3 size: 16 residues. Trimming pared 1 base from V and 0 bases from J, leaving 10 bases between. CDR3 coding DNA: TGTGCCAGCAGCTTAGCCCCCGACTTAGCCAAAAACATTCAGTACTTC. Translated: CASSLAPDLAKNIQYF.